One sample yielded the 26 T cell receptor beta chains listed below, sequenced in a study of human T cells and chemical hapten exposure. TCRdb re-called the RACE reads through MiXCR, storing one row per CDR3 protein. Among about 160,000 distinct CDR3 sequences listed, 28% were seen once. Stated time point: patch test 3, about 24 weeks after DPC sensitization. Treatment specified: therapeutic diphenylcyclopropenone sensitization with weekly scalp DPC. Specimen: whole blood, collected in connection with sensitization to the hapten diphenylcyclopropenone (DPC). These receptors were taken from a woman younger than 30 with alopecia areata. Some clones in this sample may be carry-over from other donors' samples.

This rearrangement joins TRBV20-1 to TRBJ2-7; 8 bases align to TRBD2. The CDR3 length is 11 residues. Looked up from germline, CDR1 is DFQATT and CDR2 is SNEGSKA (reference sequence). The CDR3: CRCSGDYEQYF. The CDR3 DNA reads TGCAGATGTAGCGGGGACTACGAGCAGTACTTC.

The genes are TRBV15 and TRBJ1-1; D gene ambiguous. Germline V gene lookup returns CDR1 LNHNV and CDR2 YYDKDF (reference sequence). With 4 bases removed from V and 4 bases from J, the gap between germline ends came to 10 bases. The CDR3 runs 13 residues. The DNA for the CDR3 is TGTGCCACCAGCATACTAGGGATCACTGAAGCTTTCTTT. Encoded protein: CATSILGITEAFF.

This clonotype was counted only a few times. The chain carries TRBV2 and TRBJ2-1; D gene ambiguous. The CDR3 totals 14 residues. Germline CDR1 reads SNHLY; CDR2 reads FYNNEI. Between the trimmed V and J ends, which lost 4 bases and 9 bases, there was a span of 16 bases. Written as DNA, the CDR3 is TGTGCCAGCAGTGCAAGGTCGGCTACCAGTGAGCAGTTCTTC. Translating it yields CASSARSATSEQFF.

The rearrangement links TRBV7-9 to TRBJ2-2; D not resolved. This CDR3 contains 16 residues. V dropped 5 bases and J dropped 3 bases, with 16 bases sitting between them. CDR1 SEHNR and CDR2 FQNEAQ come from the germline V gene (reference sequence). The CDR3: CASSPFATIYTGELFF. Here the CDR3 DNA reads TGTGCCAGCAGCCCGTTCGCGACGATTTACACCGGGGAGCTGTTTTTT. Full variable domain (outside the CDR3, taken from reference TRBV7-9 and TRBJ2-2): DTGVSQNPRHKITKRGQNVTFRCDPISEHNRLYWYRQTLGQGPEFLTYFQNEAQLEKSRLLSDRFSAERPKGSFSTLEIQRTEQGDSAMYLCASSPFATIYTGELFFGEGSRLTVL.

This sequence joins TRBV12-3 or TRBV12-4 and TRBJ1-1; 7 nucleotides line up with TRBD1. With 1 base clipped from V and 5 bases from J, the junction kept 13 bases outside the gene matches. The CDR3 has 17 amino acids. In nucleotides, the CDR3 is TGTGCCAGCAGTTTAGAGGTGGGACAGTCAGGGGGGACTGAAGCTTTCTTT. It translates to CASSLEVGQSGGTEAFF.

The chain links TRBV9 to TRBJ2-7; D perhaps matches TRBD1 (5 bases). V lost 4 bases, J lost 2 bases, and 10 bases lay in between. This CDR3 has 13 amino acids. Germline assignment: CDR1 SGDLS and CDR2 YYNGEE. CDR3 sequence reads: CASSPGQAYEQYF. In DNA, the CDR3 is TGTGCCAGCAGCCCCGGACAAGCCTACGAGCAGTACTTC. Supplemented by reference TRBV9 and TRBJ2-7, the full variable domain reads DSGVTQTPKHLITATGQRVTLRCSPRSGDLSVYWYQQSLDQGLQFLIQYYNGEERAKGNILERFSAQQFPDLHSELNLSSLELGDSALYFCASSPGQAYEQYFGPGTRLTVT.

The rearrangement joins TRBV4-2 to TRBJ2-3, with D possibly matching TRBD1 (6 bases). Germline V CDR1 and CDR2: LGHNA, YNFKEQ. Trimming removed 6 bases at V and 9 bases at J, with 19 bases between. The CDR3 has 14 residues. The CDR3 region is CASSRRGQGATQYF. CDR3 in DNA: TGTGCCAGCAGTCGCAGGGGACAAGGGGCGACGCAGTATTTT.

The CDR3 region is CASSYSRMVNTEAFF. The DNA for the CDR3 is TGTGCCAGCAGTTACTCCCGGATGGTGAACACTGAAGCTTTCTTT. This chain links TRBV6-6 with TRBJ1-1; D call uncertain. V was trimmed by 0 bases and J by 0 bases, leaving 8 bases between them. Germline CDR1 MNHNY, CDR2 SVGAGI (reference sequence). The CDR3 totals 15 residues.

The chain carries TRBV10-2 and TRBJ1-6; the D is unclear. This CDR3 is 12 amino acids long. Trimming took off 4 bases at V and 10 bases at J, with 8 bases between the two ends. Germline lookup yields CDR1 WSHSY and CDR2 SAAADI. CDR3 residues: CASSGLWSPLHF. The CDR3 DNA reads as TGCGCCAGCAGTGGCCTATGGTCACCCCTCCACTTT.

The J gene is TRBJ2-2, the V gene TRBV5-1, with 10 bases lining up with TRBD1. The germline V gene encodes CDR1 SGHRS and CDR2 YFSETQ. The length of the CDR3 is 15 residues. The V gene end was trimmed by 4 bases and the J gene end by 9 bases; junction bases not matched to a gene: 9. The CDR3: CASSGRQGANRELFF. Written as DNA, the CDR3 is TGCGCCAGCAGCGGACGACAGGGGGCAAACCGGGAGCTGTTTTTT.

The V call is TRBV10-3, the J call TRBJ2-3; 12 bases fit TRBD2. The CDR3 is 15 amino acids. V was pared by 6 bases and J by 5 bases, with 6 bases of the junction left unmatched. Germline V gene data show CDR1 as ENHRY and CDR2 as SYGVKD. The CDR3 DNA follows: TGTGCCATCAGCGAGACTAGCGGGGGTTTAGATACGCAGTATTTT. Residues: CAISETSGGLDTQYF.

This clonotype was counted a few times. V usage is TRBV7-9 and J usage is TRBJ2-1; 8 nucleotides match TRBD2. Germline CDR1 and CDR2: SEHNR and FQNEAQ (reference sequence). The CDR3 extends over 14 amino acids. V was clipped by 5 bases and J by 2 bases; unmatched bases: 2. The CDR3 reads CASSRGGPYNEQFF. CDR3 nucleotides: TGTGCCAGCAGCCGGGGGGGCCCCTACAATGAGCAGTTCTTC.

The chain carries TRBV15 and TRBJ2-3, with 10 bases lining up with TRBD2. Per the germline V gene, CDR1 is LNHNV and CDR2 is YYDKDF (reference sequence). Trimming took 4 bases from V and 9 from J; bases not matched to a gene: 10. The CDR3 sequence is 15 residues long. The CDR3 here is CATSTQLAGASTQYF. In nucleotides, the CDR3 is TGTGCCACCAGCACCCAGCTAGCGGGGGCGTCCACGCAGTATTTT.

The chain employs TRBV5-4 and TRBJ2-1; tentative D call: TRBD2 (6 bases). The CDR3 totals 14 residues. Germline assignment: CDR1 SGHNT and CDR2 YYREEE (reference sequence). Trimming shortened V by 4 bases and J by 9 bases, and 17 bases separated the two germline ends. CDR3 DNA sequence: TGTGCCAGCAGCCGGGACTCCCAGTTTCCTGAGCAGTTCTTC. This sequence encodes CASSRDSQFPEQFF.

The chain has TRBV6-5 and TRBJ2-3, with TRBD2 as a possible D gene (5 bases). V was shortened by 2 bases and J by 2 bases, with 8 bases between the two germline ends. This CDR3 comprises 14 residues. Looked up from germline, CDR1 is MNHEY and CDR2 is SVGAGI. The CDR3 coding sequence is TGTGCCAGCAGTTACGAGGGTCACACAGATACGCAGTATTTT. As protein: CASSYEGHTDTQYF.

Worth noting for this clonotype: A single base separates this from a much larger clone, so it may be a read error. V and J are TRBV7-2 and TRBJ2-3; D might be TRBD1 (7 bases). The length of the CDR3 is 14 residues. Germline CDR1 and CDR2: SGHTA and FQGNSA. The V gene lost 2 bases and the J gene lost 4 bases, with 10 bases spanning the gap. The CDR3 spells CASSLQGGPDTQYF. DNA of the CDR3: TGTGCCAGCAGCTTACAGGGGGGCCCAGATACGCAGTATTTT.

This clonotype was found once. The rearrangement joins TRBV18 to TRBJ2-3; TRBD2 matches at 7 bases. This CDR3 is built from 16 residues. Losses at the gene ends were 3 bases for V and 1 base for J; bases not matched to a gene: 7. Germline loops: CDR1 KGHSH, CDR2 LQKENI. CDR3 sequence (DNA): TGTGCCAGCTCACCCGTCCTAGCGGCAGGCACAGATACGCAGTATTTT. Translated: CASSPVLAAGTDTQYF.

This sequence joins TRBV29-1 and TRBJ2-3; 7 bases agree with TRBD1. V shed 6 bases and J 2 bases; nucleotides not matched to a gene: 8. The germline V gene encodes CDR1 SQVTM and CDR2 ANQGSEA. The length of the CDR3 is 14 residues. CDR3 loop: CSVSDRVSTDTQYF. CDR3 nucleotides: TGCAGCGTCTCTGACAGGGTGTCCACAGATACGCAGTATTTT.

This clonotype has just a few counts. The chain combines TRBV12-3 or TRBV12-4 with TRBJ2-2, with 8 bases matching TRBD1. J was trimmed by 5 bases and V by 5 bases; bases with no gene match: 4. This CDR3 has 14 residues. This CDR3 reads CASSTTGGTGELFF. CDR3 in DNA: TGTGCCAGCAGTACTACAGGGGGGACCGGGGAGCTGTTTTTT.

This clonotype was observed a few times. In nucleotides, the CDR3 is TGCAGCGTTCGGGGCCCTCAAGGCTACGAGCAGTACTTC. It codes for CSVRGPQGYEQYF. This chain links TRBV29-1 with TRBJ2-7, with D tentatively TRBD1 or TRBD2 (5 bases each). CDR1 and CDR2 from the germline V gene are SQVTM and ANQGSEA. Trimming removed 5 bases from V and 3 bases from J, with 14 bases in between. This CDR3 region has 13 residues.

The chain joins TRBV7-2 to TRBJ2-7; no definite D call. Trimming left V 2 bases short and J 6 bases short, with 8 bases between. The CDR3 spans 12 residues. The germline V gene encodes CDR1 SGHTA and CDR2 FQGNSA. CDR3 sequence: CASSLIVSEQYF. As DNA, the CDR3 is TGTGCCAGCAGCTTAATAGTGTCCGAGCAGTACTTC.

The CDR3, as DNA: TGCGCCAGCAGCCAAGATCTCGGAACCTACGAGCAGTACTTC. It translates to CASSQDLGTYEQYF. The chain links TRBV4-3 to TRBJ2-7; no clear D gene. CDR1 and CDR2 (germline): LGHNA, YSLEER. The ends were cut back, 0 bases at V and 2 bases at J, with 8 bases in the middle. This CDR3 is 14 amino acids long.

This clonotype was detected only once. A read error may explain this, as a much larger clone is one base away. This chain uses TRBV2 with TRBJ2-7; D remains unclear. Trimming shortened V by 8 bases and J by 7 bases, and 18 bases separated the two germline ends. CDR3 length equals 13 residues. CDR1 is SNHLY and CDR2 is FYNNEI in the germline V gene. DNA of the CDR3: TGTGCCAGCTGTAGGCGGCTCCTCGAAGAGCAGTACTTC. It encodes CASCRRLLEEQYF. The full variable domain, with the rest looked up from reference TRBV2 and TRBJ2-7, is EPEVTQTPSHQVTQMGQEVILRCVPISNHLYFYWYRQILGQKVEFLVSFYNNEISEKSEIFDDQFSVERPDGSNFTLKIRSTKLEDSAMYFCASCRRLLEEQYFGPGTRLTVT.

This clonotype has just a few counts. The CDR3, as DNA: TGCGCCAGCAGCCCCGCTACCGGGCACAATGAGCAGTTCTTC. Its translation: CASSPATGHNEQFF. This chain uses TRBV5-1 with TRBJ2-1; D is unresolved. In germline, CDR1 is SGHRS, CDR2 YFSETQ. Between the trimmed V and J ends, which lost 4 bases and 5 bases, there was a span of 13 bases. The CDR3 is made up of 14 amino acids.

The J gene is TRBJ2-1, the V gene TRBV20-1; 7 positions agree with TRBD2. The V and J ends lost 4 bases and 9 bases, in that order; junction bases with no gene match: 18. The CDR3 extends over 16 amino acids. In germline, CDR1 is DFQATT, CDR2 SNEGSKA (reference sequence). The CDR3 here is CSATPLRLAGGSEQFF. CDR3 in DNA: TGCAGTGCTACGCCGCTTCGACTAGCCGGGGGGAGTGAGCAGTTCTTC.

This sequence joins TRBV7-3 and TRBJ2-3; TRBD2 aligns across 8 bases. Germline loops: CDR1 SGHTA, CDR2 FQGTGA. This CDR3 is built from 14 residues. V dropped 5 bases and J dropped 2; count of bases not matched to a gene: 3. The CDR3 sequence: CASSRGGPTDTQYF. The CDR3 bases are TGTGCCAGCAGCCGGGGGGGCCCCACAGATACGCAGTATTTT.